These T cell receptor beta chains were read from a single sample in a study of regulatory T cells in long-lasting Graves disease. In TCRdb, the multiplex PCR reads were re-called with MiXCR into one record per CDR3 protein. Of around 500,000 distinct CDR3 sequences detected, less than 15% appear once; the ten largest clones hold more than 8.5%. This sample also belongs to another study, concerning T cells in Graves' hyperthyroidism and ophthalmopathy.

This specimen consisted of peripheral blood mononuclear cells (PBMCs), obtained at new diagnosis, from a patient treated with antithyroid drugs. These receptors came from a man aged 25-40 years with Graves disease. The CDR3 runs from the conserved cysteine through the conserved F or W. A D gene is named only where the DNA matches it firmly. A clone size is listed for some rows: how often the clone was seen (once, few, many), or a class if it is expanded.

many,-,TRBV6-1,CASPGPSLTLDEQYF
-,-,TRBV27,CASSRLGVDNQPQHF
few,-,TRBV20-1,CSARSRGSYTEAFF
many,-,TRBV12-5,CASGLGFGETQYF
-,-,TRBV10-3,CAISDAVAGPYEQYF
many,-,TRBV20-1,CSARLRTEAFF
many,-,TRBV28,CASSFGIHSNQPQHF
few,TRBD2,TRBV5-1,CASSLVGPSGGGEQFF
once,TRBD1,TRBV9,CASSPDRGGPLPYEQYF
few,-,TRBV20-1,CSGTRLVRNEQFF
-,TRBD2,TRBV20-1,CSAGPAGAFYEQYF
-,TRBD1,TRBV30,CAWSRGQGDAEQYF
many,TRBD2,TRBV14,CASSQNRLAGHNEQFF
many,-,TRBV11-2,CASSPGSSYNSPLHF
many,TRBD2,TRBV30,CAWRGLGNEQFF
many,-,TRBV18,CASSPTGHSNQPQHF
-,-,TRBV19,CATRRGRGEKETQYF
few,TRBD1,TRBV6-5,CASSSIGQGTTDTQYF
few,TRBD2,TRBV27,CASSPRDGRAFNTGELFF
many,-,TRBV29-1,CSVGENTGELFF
many,-,TRBV2,CASSENGGDSGNTIYF
many,-,TRBV7-9,CASSLEWDRFTDTQYF
many,-,TRBV6-1,CASSVRVAVLILTDTQYF
few,TRBD1,TRBV18,CASSPEPGGLNTEAFF
few,-,TRBV24-1,CATSDLGQGDTGELFF
few,-,TRBV30,CAWSRGPGNTGELFF
many,TRBD1,TRBV3-1,CASSQRTGSTFF
-,TRBD2,TRBV20-1,CSAGGLTSGRSYTQYF
-,-,TRBV6-1,CATRGYSTDTQYF
-,-,TRBV20-1,CSARDRLNQPQHF
-,-,TRBV19,CASSSPPWGSPASGANVLTF
-,-,TRBV19,CASAGAVKWSNQPQHF
many,-,TRBV9,CASAGRGNTEAFF
many,-,TRBV27,CASSLKGRWGRSLPSDNEQFF
-,-,TRBV7-3,CASSSRGGPQAFF
many,TRBD1,TRBV29-1,CSVASETGGEKLFF
once,-,TRBV11-2,CASSLDEVLTEAFF
many,TRBD2,TRBV7-2,CASSRRTSGTLNEQFF
many,TRBD2,TRBV19,CASSILTLREGSNTDTQYF
many,-,TRBV6-2/TRBV6-3,CASSYSANDEQYF
many,-,TRBV11-2,CASSFGGDGGYTF
many,-,TRBV30,CAWSQAPYEQYF
many,TRBD2,TRBV19,CASSLGSGRAGYNEQFF
many,-,TRBV9,CASSALRAAAYGYTF